The clone carrying this TCR beta chain occurred a few times. Using its own MiXCR run on the 5' RACE reads, TCRdb lists one record per CDR3 protein. The data show about 8,500 distinct CDR3 sequences, about 8.3% seen once. The sample originates from a study of spatial heterogeneity in lung cancer. Turning to the study itself: Compared with alpha-chain sequences, beta-chain sequences were consistently detected in greater numbers.

The time point: sample taken at primary tumor resection. TCRs were sequenced from unsorted whole RNA of tumor, nontumor lung or PBMC. The CDR3 sequence is 12 residues long. Trimming took off 6 bases at V and 6 bases at J, with 15 bases between the two ends. CDR1 is SQVTM, CDR2 ANQGSEA, per germline. Sequencing was performed on PBMCs, taken at surgery. The TCR sequence derives from a female donor with early-stage non-small cell lung cancer. The rearrangement joins TRBV29-1 to TRBJ2-7; maybe TRBD1 (6 bases). CDR3 nucleotide sequence: TGCAGCGTCCCAGGGGTCCGGGGCGAGCAGTACTTC. This encodes CSVPGVRGEQYF.